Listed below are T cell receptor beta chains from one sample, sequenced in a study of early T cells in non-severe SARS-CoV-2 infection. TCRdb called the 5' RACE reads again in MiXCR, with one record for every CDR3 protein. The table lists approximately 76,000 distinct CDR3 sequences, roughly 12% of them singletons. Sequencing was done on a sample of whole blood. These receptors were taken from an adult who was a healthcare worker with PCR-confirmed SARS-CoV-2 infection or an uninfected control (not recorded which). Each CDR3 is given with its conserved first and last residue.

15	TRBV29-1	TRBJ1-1	CSVEDPVDPNTEAFF
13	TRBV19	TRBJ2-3	CASSIDGTDTQYF
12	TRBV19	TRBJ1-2	CASSISGDGYTF
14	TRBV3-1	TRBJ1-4	CASSPGTGGEKLFF
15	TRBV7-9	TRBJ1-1	CASSPPGQGSTEAFF
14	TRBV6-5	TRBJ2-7	CASSQLARAYEQYF
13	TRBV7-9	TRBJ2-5	CASSLVLRETQYF
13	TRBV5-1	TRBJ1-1	CASSLGPNTEAFF
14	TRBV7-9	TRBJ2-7	CASSPLSGLDEQYF
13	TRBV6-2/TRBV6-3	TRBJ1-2	CASRDRSVYGYTF
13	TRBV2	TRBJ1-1	CATWAGRDTEAFF
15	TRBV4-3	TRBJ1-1	CASSQDPGLPTEAFF
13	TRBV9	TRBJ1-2	CASSTAGPYGYTF
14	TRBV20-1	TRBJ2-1	CSACLAGLNNEQFF
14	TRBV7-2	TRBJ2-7	CASSQGTTPTEQYF
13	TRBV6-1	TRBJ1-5	CASSEGGNQPQHF
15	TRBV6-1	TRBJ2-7	CASSESLQPSYEQYF
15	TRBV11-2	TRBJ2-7	CASRSPGLAGEEQYF
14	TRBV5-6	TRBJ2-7	CASSHRDPPYEQYF
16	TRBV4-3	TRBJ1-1	CASSQGPGGQGTEAFF
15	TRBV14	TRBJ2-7	CASSQGGSIPYEQYF
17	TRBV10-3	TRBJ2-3	CAISVSGARTSTDTQYF
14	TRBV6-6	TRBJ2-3	CASSYRTREDTQYF
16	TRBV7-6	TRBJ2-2	CASSSDRERDTGELFF
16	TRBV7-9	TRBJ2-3	CASSLQGPPPTDTQYF
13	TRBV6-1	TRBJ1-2	CASSPSRANGYTF
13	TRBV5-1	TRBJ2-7	CASSPEGLREQYF
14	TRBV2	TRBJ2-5	CASSSAPSGVRQYF
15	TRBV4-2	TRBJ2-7	CASSPQGRISNEQYF
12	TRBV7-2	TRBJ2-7	CASSQNSYEQYF
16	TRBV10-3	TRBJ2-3	CAISDPQRGSTDTQYF
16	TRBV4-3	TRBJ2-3	CASSQDGESSTDTQYF
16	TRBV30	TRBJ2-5	CAWRGERGGLQETQYF
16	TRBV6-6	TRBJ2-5	CASSYSSLATSETQYF
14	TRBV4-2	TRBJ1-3	CASSQDPRGQVIYF
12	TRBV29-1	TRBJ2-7	CSVEGRAYEQYF